Listed below are T cell receptor beta chains from one sample, sequenced in a study of T cells in tumors after PD-1 blockade. Produced via immunoSEQ multiplex PCR; TCRdb's table is partial and in-frame only. The sample holds about 33,000 clones, approximately 78% seen once. The sample here was PBMCs, taken before anti-PD-1 treatment. The receptor source for this set is a human donor with basal cell carcinoma. CDR3s include the opening cysteine and the closing phenylalanine or tryptophan. D genes are given only for firm matches. Expanded clones get a size class; other rows say once, few or many, or leave the size out.

abundance: NA; d_gene: NA; j_gene: TRBJ1-5; v_gene: TRBV6-5; CDR3aa: CASNSYSNQPQHF; CDR3nt: TGTGCCAGCAACAGTTATAGCAATCAGCCCCAGCATTTT
abundance: NA; d_gene: NA; j_gene: TRBJ1-1; v_gene: TRBV6-6; CDR3aa: CASRLGGTTEAFF; CDR3nt: TGTGCCAGCAGGCTCGGGGGCACGACTGAAGCTTTCTTT
abundance: NA; d_gene: NA; j_gene: TRBJ1-2; v_gene: TRBV5-8; CDR3aa: CASSLKHPGYGYTF; CDR3nt: TGTGCCAGCAGCTTGAAACACCCTGGCTATGGCTACACCTTC
abundance: NA; d_gene: NA; j_gene: TRBJ1-2; v_gene: TRBV4-2; CDR3aa: CASSQRRGGLNYGYTF; CDR3nt: TGTGCCAGCAGCCAACGTAGGGGTGGACTTAACTATGGCTACACCTTC
abundance: few; d_gene: NA; j_gene: TRBJ2-3; v_gene: TRBV20-1; CDR3aa: CSAETTDTQYF; CDR3nt: TGCAGTGCTGAAACCACAGATACGCAGTATTTT
abundance: NA; d_gene: TRBD1; j_gene: TRBJ2-3; v_gene: TRBV11-3; CDR3aa: CASSTGDRVGMTDTQYF; CDR3nt: TGTGCCAGCAGCACCGGGGACAGGGTGGGAATGACAGATACGCAGTATTTT
abundance: once; d_gene: NA; j_gene: TRBJ2-5; v_gene: TRBV27; CDR3aa: CATSRRIQETQYF; CDR3nt: TGTGCCACCTCCAGACGGATCCAAGAGACCCAGTACTTC
abundance: NA; d_gene: NA; j_gene: TRBJ2-4; v_gene: TRBV14; CDR3aa: CASSQEGAAQYF; CDR3nt: TGTGCCAGCAGCCAAGAGGGGGCCGCTCAGTACTTC
abundance: few; d_gene: NA; j_gene: TRBJ1-6; v_gene: TRBV4-1; CDR3aa: CASSQDYQGFSPLHF; CDR3nt: TGCGCCAGCAGCCAAGATTACCAGGGATTTTCACCCCTCCACTTT
abundance: NA; d_gene: TRBD1; j_gene: TRBJ1-2; v_gene: TRBV14; CDR3aa: CASSQDLQGYGYTF; CDR3nt: TGTGCCAGCAGCCAAGATTTACAGGGGTATGGCTACACCTTC
abundance: NA; d_gene: TRBD2; j_gene: TRBJ2-5; v_gene: TRBV6-1; CDR3aa: CASSEATGGWETQYF; CDR3nt: TGTGCCAGCAGTGAAGCTACGGGGGGGTGGGAGACCCAGTACTTC
abundance: once; d_gene: NA; j_gene: TRBJ2-5; v_gene: TRBV5-6; CDR3aa: CASSLSWETQYF; CDR3nt: TGTGCCAGCAGCTTGAGCTGGGAGACCCAGTACTTC
abundance: NA; d_gene: NA; j_gene: TRBJ2-3; v_gene: TRBV6-5; CDR3aa: CASSYSGARTDTQYF; CDR3nt: TGTGCCAGCAGTTACTCGGGGGCGAGGACAGATACGCAGTATTTT
abundance: NA; d_gene: NA; j_gene: TRBJ1-1; v_gene: TRBV11-1; CDR3aa: CASSLGVTTEAFF; CDR3nt: TGTGCCAGCAGCTTAGGGGTAACAACTGAAGCTTTCTTT
abundance: NA; d_gene: NA; j_gene: TRBJ2-3; v_gene: TRBV7-2; CDR3aa: CASSLDPGFSTDTQYF; CDR3nt: TGTGCCAGCAGCTTAGATCCGGGGTTCAGCACAGATACGCAGTATTTT
abundance: NA; d_gene: NA; j_gene: TRBJ1-4; v_gene: TRBV19; CDR3aa: CASSIKSVPNEKLFF; CDR3nt: TGTGCCAGTAGTATCAAGTCGGTTCCTAATGAAAAACTGTTTTTT
abundance: many; d_gene: TRBD1; j_gene: TRBJ1-6; v_gene: TRBV7-8; CDR3aa: CASSLGGTARNSPLHF; CDR3nt: TGTGCCAGCAGCTTAGGTGGGACAGCTAGAAATTCACCCCTCCACTTT
abundance: NA; d_gene: NA; j_gene: TRBJ2-5; v_gene: TRBV2; CDR3aa: CASSVDETQYF; CDR3nt: TGTGCCAGCAGTGTCGATGAGACCCAGTACTTC
abundance: NA; d_gene: NA; j_gene: TRBJ2-3; v_gene: TRBV7-2; CDR3aa: CASSFRRTGGHLSTDTQYF; CDR3nt: TGTGCCAGCAGCTTTCGACGGACGGGGGGACACCTTAGCACAGATACGCAGTATTTT
abundance: NA; d_gene: NA; j_gene: TRBJ1-5; v_gene: TRBV19; CDR3aa: CASSIELWANQPQHF; CDR3nt: TGTGCCAGTAGTATAGAGTTATGGGCCAATCAGCCCCAGCATTTT
abundance: NA; d_gene: NA; j_gene: TRBJ1-5; v_gene: TRBV12-3/TRBV12-4; CDR3aa: CASSSFEAQPQHF; CDR3nt: TGTGCCAGCAGTTCCTTCGAGGCGCAGCCCCAGCATTTT
abundance: NA; d_gene: NA; j_gene: TRBJ2-3; v_gene: TRBV4-1; CDR3aa: CASSQESNAGPRDTQYF; CDR3nt: TGCGCCAGCAGCCAAGAGAGCAACGCGGGGCCCCGTGATACGCAGTATTTT
abundance: once; d_gene: NA; j_gene: TRBJ1-1; v_gene: TRBV19; CDR3aa: CASKSGAVAGEAFF; CDR3nt: TGTGCCAGTAAGTCCGGGGCAGTGGCGGGTGAAGCTTTCTTT
abundance: NA; d_gene: NA; j_gene: TRBJ2-7; v_gene: TRBV3-1/TRBV3-2; CDR3aa: CASSQAGFYEQYF; CDR3nt: TGTGCCAGCAGCCAAGCGGGCTTTTACGAGCAGTACTTC
abundance: NA; d_gene: NA; j_gene: TRBJ1-1; v_gene: TRBV28; CDR3aa: CASSHREAFF; CDR3nt: TGTGCCAGCAGCCACCGGGAAGCTTTCTTT
abundance: NA; d_gene: NA; j_gene: TRBJ1-1; v_gene: TRBV27; CDR3aa: CASRVAGGERNTEAFF; CDR3nt: TGTGCCAGTCGAGTGGCGGGGGGAGAAAGGAACACTGAAGCTTTCTTT
abundance: few; d_gene: TRBD2; j_gene: TRBJ2-5; v_gene: TRBV15; CDR3aa: CATSRAGGYIETQYF; CDR3nt: TGTGCCACCAGCAGAGCGGGAGGGTATATCGAGACCCAGTACTTC
abundance: NA; d_gene: NA; j_gene: TRBJ1-4; v_gene: TRBV6-2/TRBV6-3; CDR3aa: CASSKDGTRVGKLFF; CDR3nt: TGTGCCAGCAGTAAAGACGGGACCCGTGTGGGAAAACTGTTTTTT
abundance: NA; d_gene: TRBD1; j_gene: TRBJ1-6; v_gene: TRBV29-1; CDR3aa: CSVGDRGSPLHF; CDR3nt: TGCAGCGTCGGGGACAGGGGTTCACCCCTCCACTTT
abundance: NA; d_gene: NA; j_gene: TRBJ1-6; v_gene: TRBV19; CDR3aa: CASSIAANNSPLHF; CDR3nt: TGTGCCAGTAGTATTGCGGCGAATAATTCACCCCTCCACTTT
abundance: NA; d_gene: NA; j_gene: TRBJ2-2; v_gene: TRBV19; CDR3aa: CASSPGAQRGGELFF; CDR3nt: TGTGCCAGTAGTCCAGGGGCCCAAAGGGGCGGGGAGCTGTTTTTT
abundance: NA; d_gene: NA; j_gene: TRBJ1-6; v_gene: TRBV7-2; CDR3aa: CASTSLTLRSPLHF; CDR3nt: TGTGCCAGCACCTCATTGACACTCCGTTCACCCCTCCACTTT
abundance: NA; d_gene: TRBD1; j_gene: TRBJ1-5; v_gene: TRBV28; CDR3aa: CASRAGTGPNQPQHF; CDR3nt: TGTGCCAGCAGGGCCGGGACAGGGCCAAATCAGCCCCAGCATTTT
abundance: NA; d_gene: NA; j_gene: TRBJ2-2; v_gene: TRBV14; CDR3aa: CASPSGRGGPYTGELFF; CDR3nt: TGTGCCAGCCCTTCGGGCAGGGGAGGACCTTACACCGGGGAGCTGTTTTTT
abundance: NA; d_gene: NA; j_gene: TRBJ2-3; v_gene: TRBV5-1; CDR3aa: CASSWKLDAQDTQYF; CDR3nt: TGCGCCAGCAGCTGGAAGCTAGACGCACAAGATACGCAGTATTTT
abundance: NA; d_gene: NA; j_gene: TRBJ1-1; v_gene: TRBV29-1; CDR3aa: CSVVSLTEAFF; CDR3nt: TGCAGCGTTGTTTCCCTCACTGAAGCTTTCTTT
abundance: NA; d_gene: NA; j_gene: TRBJ1-6; v_gene: TRBV6-6; CDR3aa: CASQDSTYNSPLHF; CDR3nt: TGTGCCTCCCAGGACAGCACCTATAATTCACCCCTCCACTTT
abundance: NA; d_gene: TRBD1; j_gene: TRBJ1-2; v_gene: TRBV7-8; CDR3aa: CASSLSGTGVGYTF; CDR3nt: TGTGCCAGCAGCCTATCCGGGACAGGGGTTGGCTACACCTTC
abundance: NA; d_gene: TRBD1; j_gene: TRBJ2-5; v_gene: TRBV5-1; CDR3aa: CASSPGQGLETQYF; CDR3nt: TGCGCCAGCAGCCCGGGACAGGGGCTGGAGACCCAGTACTTC
abundance: NA; d_gene: TRBD1; j_gene: TRBJ1-3; v_gene: TRBV19; CDR3aa: CASSLHTGTGIYGNTIYF; CDR3nt: TGTGCCAGTAGTCTTCATACCGGGACAGGGATTTATGGAAACACCATATATTTT
abundance: NA; d_gene: NA; j_gene: TRBJ2-3; v_gene: TRBV4-3; CDR3aa: CASSQDITGPTQYF; CDR3nt: TGCGCCAGCAGCCAAGATATTACCGGTCCTACGCAGTATTTT
abundance: NA; d_gene: TRBD1; j_gene: TRBJ1-1; v_gene: TRBV6-5; CDR3aa: CASFPGQTLNTEAFF; CDR3nt: TGTGCCAGCTTCCCGGGACAGACCTTGAACACTGAAGCTTTCTTT
abundance: once; d_gene: NA; j_gene: TRBJ1-2; v_gene: TRBV2; CDR3aa: CARRRSGLNNYGYTF; CDR3nt: TGTGCCAGACGGAGGTCGGGACTCAATAACTATGGCTACACCTTC
abundance: NA; d_gene: NA; j_gene: TRBJ1-1; v_gene: TRBV5-1; CDR3aa: CASSRDSYTEAFF; CDR3nt: TGCGCCAGCAGCCGAGACAGTTACACTGAAGCTTTCTTT
abundance: NA; d_gene: NA; j_gene: TRBJ2-3; v_gene: TRBV7-2; CDR3aa: CASSPRKLTDTQYF; CDR3nt: TGTGCCAGCAGCCCTCGGAAGTTGACAGATACGCAGTATTTT
abundance: NA; d_gene: TRBD1; j_gene: TRBJ2-3; v_gene: TRBV5-5; CDR3aa: CASSLVGTETDTQYF; CDR3nt: TGTGCCAGCAGCTTGGTAGGGACAGAGACAGATACGCAGTATTTT
abundance: few; d_gene: NA; j_gene: TRBJ1-1; v_gene: TRBV6-5; CDR3aa: CAISQGTEAFF; CDR3nt: TGTGCCATTTCCCAGGGCACTGAAGCTTTCTTT
abundance: once; d_gene: TRBD1; j_gene: TRBJ1-5; v_gene: TRBV2; CDR3aa: CASSTKGAHQHF; CDR3nt: TGTGCCAGCAGTACCAAGGGGGCGCACCAGCATTTT